A single sample gave rise to the 21 T cell receptor beta chains below, sequenced in a study of CD8 T cells in ankylosing spondylitis (dated by TCRdb to 2015 to 2018). The library was produced with 5' RACE. Reads for this sample came from an Illumina HiSeq 2500. TCRdb trimmed public reads at Q25 via fastp, called clones via MiXCR and kept in-frame beta chains. Records with the same CDR3 protein are collapsed into one entry carrying the most frequent genes and DNA. This sample gives some 200,000 distinct CDR3 sequences in total; around 13% of them show up just once. The top ten clonotypes cover approximately 15% of the sample. The sample was blood, either unsorted or a sorted T cell fraction (not recorded which). The receptor source for this set is a male donor with ankylosing spondylitis or in good health (not recorded which).

This clonotype was found a few times. The V gene is TRBV5-6, the J gene TRBJ2-1; TRBD2 aligns across 7 bases. The CDR3 has 14 amino acids. The trim removed 2 bases at V and 5 bases at J, leaving 4 bases unmatched. In germline, CDR1 is SGHDT, CDR2 YYEEEE. The CDR3 region has the DNA TGTGCCAGCAGCTTCGGGGACTACAACAATGAGCAGTTCTTC. The encoded protein is CASSFGDYNNEQFF.

This clonotype was seen more than once but under ten times. The chain carries TRBV27 and TRBJ2-7; 8 bases fit TRBD1. J lost 7 bases, V lost 2 bases, and 10 bases had no gene match. CDR1 and CDR2 from the germline V gene are MNHEY and SMNVEV (reference sequence). The CDR3 contains 15 residues. Here the CDR3 reads CASSLLVRGPREQYF. CDR3 sequence (DNA): TGTGCCAGCAGTTTACTGGTCAGGGGGCCGAGGGAGCAGTACTTC.

This clonotype has more than one count but fewer than ten. This sequence joins TRBV15 and TRBJ2-3; perhaps TRBD2 as D (5 bases). The CDR3 has 16 residues. Trimming took off 0 bases at V and 4 bases at J, with 14 bases between the two ends. Germline lookup yields CDR1 LNHNV and CDR2 YYDKDF (reference sequence). The CDR3 is CATSRDRGSGADTQYF. The CDR3 coding sequence is TGTGCCACCAGCAGAGATCGAGGAAGCGGCGCAGATACGCAGTATTTT.

This clonotype was seen a few times. The genes are TRBV6-5 and TRBJ2-5, with D unresolved. CDR3 length: 14 amino acids. Trimming shortened V by 0 bases and J by 4 bases, and 9 bases separated the two germline ends. Germline V gives CDR1 MNHEY, CDR2 SVGAGI. In DNA, the CDR3 is TGTGCCAGCAGTTACTCGACGGGTGGAGAGACCCAGTACTTC. Translation: CASSYSTGGETQYF.

This clonotype was picked up a small number of times. The chain couples TRBV12-3 or TRBV12-4 to TRBJ1-2; D unresolved. V lost 1 base and J lost 1, with 4 bases in between. This CDR3 has 13 residues. The CDR3 region is CASSLGVNYGYTF. The CDR3, as DNA: TGTGCCAGCAGTTTAGGAGTTAACTATGGCTACACCTTC.

This clonotype was seen more than once but under ten times. The gene calls are TRBV12-3 or TRBV12-4 and TRBJ1-1; no reliable D call. The V gene lost 2 bases and the J gene lost 7 bases, with 8 bases spanning the gap. This CDR3 contains 12 residues. CDR3 in amino acids: CASSLSWGEAFF. The CDR3, as DNA: TGTGCCAGCAGTTTAAGTTGGGGTGAAGCTTTCTTT.

This clonotype was observed a handful of times. The CDR3 loop is CASGLVPSGSYEQYF. DNA of the CDR3: TGTGCTAGTGGTTTGGTACCTAGCGGCTCCTACGAGCAGTACTTC. The chain recombines TRBV12-5 with TRBJ2-7; 7 bases match TRBD2. The CDR3 covers 15 residues. V shed 0 bases, J shed 0 bases, and the junction held 2 bases outside the gene matches. Germline V gene lookup returns CDR1 LGHNT and CDR2 FRNRAP.

This clonotype has more than one count but fewer than ten. The V and J genes are TRBV6-1 and TRBJ2-3; TRBD2 agrees at 14 bases. The trim removed 6 bases at V and 0 bases at J, leaving 11 bases unmatched. The CDR3 runs 19 residues. The germline gives CDR1 MNHNS, CDR2 SASEGT. The CDR3 loop reads CASRGLAGVQKQSTDTQYF. The DNA of the CDR3 is TGTGCCAGCAGGGGACTAGCGGGGGTACAAAAGCAAAGCACAGATACGCAGTATTTT.

The table lists this clonotype with a few counts. The rearrangement links TRBV4-1 to TRBJ2-1; perhaps D is TRBD1 or TRBD2 (5 bases each). The germline V and J ends were trimmed by 3 bases and 2 bases, with 14 bases remaining between them. This CDR3 is 16 amino acids long. Germline V gene data show CDR1 as MGHRA and CDR2 as YSYEKL. The CDR3 loop is CASSQITGPPYNEQFF. DNA of the CDR3: TGCGCCAGCAGCCAGATAACGGGACCCCCCTACAATGAGCAGTTCTTC.

This clonotype was seen at least ten times. The chain employs TRBV2 and TRBJ2-3; 10 bases align to TRBD2. Germline CDR1 reads SNHLY; CDR2 reads FYNNEI. J was trimmed by 5 bases and V by 3 bases; bases with no gene match: 8. The CDR3 spans 16 residues. In DNA, the CDR3 is TGTGCCAGCAGTGACCCCGGGACTAGCGCGATAGATACGCAGTATTTT. Protein: CASSDPGTSAIDTQYF.

This clonotype was seen ten or more times. The V and J genes are TRBV20-1 and TRBJ2-7; D may be TRBD2 (5 bases). This CDR3 is built from 14 residues. Per germline, CDR1 DFQATT and CDR2 SNEGSKA (reference sequence). V was pared by 1 base and J by 1 base, with 11 bases between. The CDR3 region is CSARGTAGSYEQYF. In DNA form, the CDR3 reads TGCAGTGCTAGAGGGACTGCCGGGTCCTACGAGCAGTACTTC.

The V gene is TRBV20-1, the J gene TRBJ2-7; no reliable D call. The V gene's germline CDR1 is DFQATT and CDR2 SNEGSKA (reference sequence). The CDR3 is made up of 13 amino acids. V lost 1 base to trimming and J lost 0 bases, with 7 bases between them. The chain's CDR3 is CSARVRGSYEQYF. CDR3 nucleotides: TGCAGTGCTAGAGTCCGAGGCTCCTACGAGCAGTACTTC.

This clonotype was seen a few times. The CDR3 protein is CASSEGGGRENEQFF. The CDR3 DNA follows: TGTGCCAGCAGTGAAGGGGGCGGGAGGGAAAATGAGCAGTTCTTC. The J gene is TRBJ2-1, the V gene TRBV25-1; 9 nucleotides line up with TRBD2. J was trimmed by 7 bases and V by 2 bases; bases with no gene match: 6. CDR1 and CDR2 (germline): MGHDK, SYGVNS. The CDR3 is 15 amino acids.

The chain has TRBV27 and TRBJ1-2; D gene ambiguous. The V gene lost 2 bases and the J gene lost 0 bases, with 4 bases spanning the gap. Germline CDR1 MNHEY, CDR2 SMNVEV (reference sequence). The length of the CDR3 is 13 residues. The CDR3 DNA reads TGTGCCAGCAGTTTAATAGCTAACTATGGCTACACCTTC. Amino acids: CASSLIANYGYTF.

The chain is built from TRBV10-1 and TRBJ2-3; D may be TRBD2 (6 bases). The CDR3 runs 14 residues. Trimming took off 2 bases at V and 3 bases at J, with 9 bases between the two ends. Germline values: CDR1 WNHNN, CDR2 SYGVQD (reference sequence). DNA of the CDR3: TGCGCCAGCAGTGAGACGGGAGAGACAGATACGCAGTATTTT. It is translated as CASSETGETDTQYF.

This clonotype was seen a handful of times. The chain couples TRBV12-3 or TRBV12-4 to TRBJ2-1; 11 nucleotides align to TRBD2. The ends lost 6 bases at V and 7 bases at J; junction bases unmatched: 8. The CDR3 runs 15 residues. This CDR3 is CASSPPTSGANEQFF. The CDR3 nucleotides are TGTGCCAGCAGCCCTCCGACTAGCGGGGCGAATGAGCAGTTCTTC.

This chain joins TRBV4-1 and TRBJ1-1; D is ambiguous. V lost 6 bases and J lost 5, with 13 bases in between. Looked up from germline, CDR1 is MGHRA and CDR2 is YSYEKL. This CDR3 is 13 amino acids long. This CDR3 reads CASSKGVRTEAFF. DNA of the CDR3: TGCGCCAGCAGTAAAGGAGTCCGAACTGAAGCTTTCTTT.

The rearrangement joins TRBV10-2 to TRBJ2-1, with D possibly matching TRBD2 (6 bases). Germline V gene lookup returns CDR1 WSHSY and CDR2 SAAADI. V lost 5 bases, J lost 9 bases, and 17 bases lay in between. CDR3 length equals 14 residues. CDR3 sequence (DNA): TGCGCCAGCAGTCCAGTCCCCTCGGGAGTTGAGCAGTTCTTC. It is translated as CASSPVPSGVEQFF.

This chain links TRBV5-1 with TRBJ2-3, with a weak D call TRBD2 (6 bases). The CDR3 is 16 amino acids. CDR1 and CDR2 (germline): SGHRS, YFSETQ. Trimming took off 3 bases at V and 0 bases at J, with 14 bases between the two ends. The CDR3 DNA reads TGCGCCAGCAGCTGGGGGACGGGGGATAGCACAGATACGCAGTATTTT. This translates into CASSWGTGDSTDTQYF.

This clonotype appeared a few times. This chain joins TRBV10-3 and TRBJ2-7, with 13 bases aligning to TRBD2. Losses at the gene ends were 5 bases for V and 0 bases for J; bases not matched to a gene: 10. Germline V gives CDR1 ENHRY, CDR2 SYGVKD. This CDR3 spans 18 amino acids. The CDR3 DNA reads as TGTGCCATCAGTTCCGGACTAGCGGGGGTAGACAGCTCCTACGAGCAGTACTTC. Translated: CAISSGLAGVDSSYEQYF.

The CDR3 protein is CASSSGGSNTEAFF. In DNA form, the CDR3 reads TGTGCCAGCAGCTCCGGGGGTTCGAACACTGAAGCTTTCTTT. This rearrangement joins TRBV7-9 to TRBJ1-1; a possible D gene is TRBD1 (5 bases). CDR1 and CDR2 from the germline V gene are SEHNR and FQNEAQ (reference sequence). The ends were cut back, 4 bases at V and 1 base at J, with 10 bases in the middle. The length of the CDR3 is 14 residues.